Detailed here is one T cell receptor beta chain. The antigen remains undetermined. V was pared by 6 bases and J by 7 bases, with 24 bases between. The length of the CDR3 is 16 residues. This sample is drawn from a study of CD8 T cells in Susac syndrome. Whole-study results and caveats: Peak Susac CD8+ clonal expansion occurred in TEMRA cells and active patients.

After extraction with the RNeasy kit, about 0.5 to 1 ug of the RNA was reverse transcribed using random hexamers. TCR beta CDR3 was amplified by immunoSEQ covering 54 Vbeta and 13 Jbeta. One entry per CDR3 protein results from TCRdb running MiXCR on the immunoSEQ multiplex PCR reads. The table includes about 80,000 distinct CDR3 sequences, about 95% detected once. Sequenced sample: CD8+ T cells from PBMCs. The source is a human donor with Susac syndrome. V gene TRBV12-3 or TRBV12-4 combines with J gene TRBJ1-1, with D possibly being TRBD1 (5 bases). CDR3 loop: CASRSPKGDRTGEAFF. As DNA, the CDR3 is TGTGCCAGCAGATCCCCGAAAGGGGATCGAACAGGTGAAGCTTTCTTT.